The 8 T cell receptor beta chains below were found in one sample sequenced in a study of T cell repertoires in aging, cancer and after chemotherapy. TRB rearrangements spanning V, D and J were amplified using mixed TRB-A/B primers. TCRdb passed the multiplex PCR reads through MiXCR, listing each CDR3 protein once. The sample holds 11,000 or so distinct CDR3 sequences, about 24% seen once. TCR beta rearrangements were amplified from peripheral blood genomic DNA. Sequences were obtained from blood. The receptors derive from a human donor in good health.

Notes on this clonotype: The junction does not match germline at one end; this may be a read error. The CDR3 region has the DNA TGTGTCAGCAGCTTAGGGATCTTGGGAAGTGGTAACAATGAGCAGTTCTTC. Translating it yields CVSSLGILGSGNNEQFF. This sequence joins TRBV7-6 and TRBJ2-1, with no clear D. This CDR3 has 17 amino acids. CDR1 SGHVS and CDR2 FNYEAQ come from the germline V gene. The whole variable domain, remainder taken from reference TRBV7-6 and TRBJ2-1, is GAGVSQSPRYKVTKRGQDVALRCDPISGHVSLYWYRQALGQGPEFLTYFNYEAQQDKSGLPNDRFSAERPEGSISTLTIQRTEQRDSAMYRCVSSLGILGSGNNEQFFGPGTRLTVL.

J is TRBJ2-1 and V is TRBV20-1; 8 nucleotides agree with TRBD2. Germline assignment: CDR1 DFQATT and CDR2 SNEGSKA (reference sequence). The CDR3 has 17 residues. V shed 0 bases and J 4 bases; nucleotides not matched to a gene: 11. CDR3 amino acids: CSARDRLGGGLYNEQFF. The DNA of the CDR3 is TGCAGTGCTAGAGATAGGCTCGGCGGGGGGCTGTACAATGAGCAGTTCTTC.

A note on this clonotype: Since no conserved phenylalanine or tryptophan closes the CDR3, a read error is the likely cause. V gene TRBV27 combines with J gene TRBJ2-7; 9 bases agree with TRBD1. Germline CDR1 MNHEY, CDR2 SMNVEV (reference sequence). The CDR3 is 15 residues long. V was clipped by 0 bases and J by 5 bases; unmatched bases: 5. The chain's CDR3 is CASSLSGTGIHEQYL. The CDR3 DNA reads TGTGCCAGCAGTTTATCCGGGACAGGGATTCACGAGCAGTACTTA.

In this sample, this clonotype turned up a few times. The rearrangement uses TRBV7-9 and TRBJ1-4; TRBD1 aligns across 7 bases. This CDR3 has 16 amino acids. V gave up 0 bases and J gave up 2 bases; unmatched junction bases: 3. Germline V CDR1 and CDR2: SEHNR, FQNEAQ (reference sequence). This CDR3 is CASSLARGRTNEKLFF. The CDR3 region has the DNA TGTGCCAGCAGCTTAGCGAGGGGGCGTACTAATGAAAAACTGTTTTTT.

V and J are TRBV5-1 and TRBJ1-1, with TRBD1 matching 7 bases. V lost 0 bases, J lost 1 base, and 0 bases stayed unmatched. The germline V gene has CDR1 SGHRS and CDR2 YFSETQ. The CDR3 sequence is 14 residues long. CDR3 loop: CASSLGDRNTEAFF. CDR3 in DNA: TGCGCCAGCAGCTTGGGGGACAGGAACACTGAAGCTTTCTTT. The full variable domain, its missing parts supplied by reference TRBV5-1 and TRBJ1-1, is KAGVTQTPRYLIKTRGQQVTLSCSPISGHRSVSWYQQTPGQGLQFLFEYFSETQRNKGNFPGRFSGRQFSNSRSEMNVSTLELGDSALYLCASSLGDRNTEAFFGQGTRLTVV.

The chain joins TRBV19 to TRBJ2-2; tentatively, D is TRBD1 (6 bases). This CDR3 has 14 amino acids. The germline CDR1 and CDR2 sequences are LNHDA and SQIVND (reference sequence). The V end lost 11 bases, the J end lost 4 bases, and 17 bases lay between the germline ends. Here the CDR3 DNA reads TGTGCCGGTGGGGCGGCCAGGGGCACCGGGGAGCTGTTTTTT. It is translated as CAGGAARGTGELFF.

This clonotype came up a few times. The CDR3 DNA is TGTGCCAGCAGTTACTCGATGCGGGGGATGATCACCGGGGAGCTGTTTTTT. Its translation is CASSYSMRGMITGELFF. This chain links TRBV6-5 with TRBJ2-2; TRBD2 matches at 7 bases. The V gene end was trimmed by 0 bases and the J gene end by 4 bases; junction bases not matched to a gene: 8. The CDR3 consists of 17 residues. From germline, CDR1 is MNHEY and CDR2 SVGAGI.

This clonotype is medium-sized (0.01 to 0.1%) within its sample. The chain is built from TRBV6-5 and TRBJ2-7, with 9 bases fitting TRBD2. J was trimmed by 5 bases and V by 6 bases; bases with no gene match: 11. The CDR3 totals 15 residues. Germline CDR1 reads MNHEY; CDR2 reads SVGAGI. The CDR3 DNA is TGTGCCAGCAGCTCCTTGCGGGGGGGCCCGGACGAGCAGTACTTC. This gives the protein CASSSLRGGPDEQYF.